A selection of T cell receptor beta chains follows, all from one sample in a study of T cells in Graves' hyperthyroidism and ophthalmopathy. TCRdb recomputed calls from the multiplex PCR reads with MiXCR, one row per CDR3 protein. The sample carries approximately 600,000 distinct CDR3 sequences, around 14% recorded once. The specimen was blood. These receptors were collected from a woman aged 25 to 39 with Graves' hyperthyroidism that later progressed to Graves' ophthalmopathy. Each CDR3 is given with its conserved first and last residue. A D gene is named only where the DNA matches it firmly. Not every row has a clone size; where given, it reads once, few, many or a size class.

D	V	size	J	DNA	CDR3
TRBD1	TRBV12-3/TRBV12-4	many	TRBJ2-1	TGTGCCAGCAGTCGCCCCGGGACAGGGTACAATGAGCAGTTCTTC	CASSRPGTGYNEQFF
.	TRBV24-1	few	TRBJ2-5	TGTGCCACCAGTGAGGGGGCCGGTTTAGCGGGCCAAGAGACCCAGTACTTC	CATSEGAGLAGQETQYF
TRBD1	TRBV12-3/TRBV12-4	.	TRBJ2-2	TGTGCCAGCAGTTTCGGACAGGGGGCAAACACCGGGGAGCTGTTTTTT	CASSFGQGANTGELFF
.	TRBV6-5	.	TRBJ1-2	TGTGCCAGCAGGTACCCTGGACAGATGGACCATGGCTGCACCTTC	CASRYPGQMDHGCTF
TRBD1	TRBV24-1	many	TRBJ2-2	TGTGCCACAGGGAAGGGGGCTTTCACCGGGGAGCTGTTTTTT	CATGKGAFTGELFF
.	TRBV12-3/TRBV12-4	.	TRBJ1-5	TGTGCCAGCAGACGGGACCACGTGAGCAATCAGCCCCAGCATTTT	CASRRDHVSNQPQHF
.	TRBV18	many	TRBJ2-3	TGTGCCAGCTCACCGCCGCTCGGGATTATCACAGATACGCAGTATTTT	CASSPPLGIITDTQYF
TRBD2	TRBV29-1	.	TRBJ2-7	TGCAGCGTAGAAGACTACGGTCTAGCGGACTCCTACGAGCAGTACTTC	CSVEDYGLADSYEQYF
.	TRBV3-2	few	TRBJ2-7	TGTGCCAGCAGCCAAGATCAACTAGCTTACGAGCAGTACTTC	CASSQDQLAYEQYF
.	TRBV11-3	many	TRBJ2-1	TGTGCCAGCAGCCTAACCGGAGGAGTCGGTGAGCAGTTCTTC	CASSLTGGVGEQFF
.	TRBV11-3	.	TRBJ2-1	TGTGCCAGCAGGTTAGGAGCCGGAGGTTCCTACAATGAGCAGTTCTTC	CASRLGAGGSYNEQFF
.	TRBV18	.	TRBJ1-3	TGTGCCAGCTCATCTGGACAGTCCGGAAACACCATATATTTT	CASSSGQSGNTIYF
TRBD2	TRBV20-1	many	TRBJ2-7	TGCAGTGCGAGGACTAGCGGGAAGACCGAGCAGTACTTC	CSARTSGKTEQYF
.	TRBV30	many	TRBJ1-1	TGTGCCGCGCAGGGGAGAAACACTGAAGCTTTCTTT	CAAQGRNTEAFF
TRBD2	TRBV7-3	many	TRBJ2-2	TGTGCCAGCAGCTTCCCCGGGACTAGCGGGACCGGGGAGCTGTTTTTT	CASSFPGTSGTGELFF
.	TRBV6-1	few	TRBJ1-5	TGTGCCAGCAGAGAAAGGAGGGATCAGCCCCAGCATTTT	CASRERRDQPQHF
TRBD1	TRBV6-1	many	TRBJ1-1	TGTGCCAGCGACAACAGGGGAAACACTGAAGCTTTCTTT	CASDNRGNTEAFF